What follows are 32 T cell receptor beta chains derived from one specimen sequenced in a study of OX40 agonist ivuxolimab in advanced cancers. TCRdb's copy holds only in-frame clones and misses some; the assay was immunoSEQ multiplex PCR. The sample lists 45,000 to 50,000 clones, about nine tenths occurring once. Sequences were derived from CD4+ or CD8+ T cells sorted from blood, sampled in a trial of the OX40 agonist ivuxolimab. The receptors come from an adult with an advanced solid tumor such as melanoma, head and neck, liver or kidney cancer.

The rearrangement joins TRBV5-6 to TRBJ2-2, with D possibly TRBD1 on 6 matching bases. Germline V gene data show CDR1 as SGHDT and CDR2 as YYEEEE. There are 18 residues in the CDR3. Deletions cut 0 bases from V and 0 bases from J, with 15 bases between. The CDR3 spells CASSLAGVAPANTGELFF. CDR3 sequence (DNA): TGTGCCAGCAGCTTGGCAGGGGTAGCGCCAGCGAACACCGGGGAGCTGTTTTTT. Together with reference TRBV5-6 and TRBJ2-2, the CDR3 gives the full variable domain: DAGVTQSPTHLIKTRGQQVTLRCSPKSGHDTVSWYQQALGQGPQFIFQYYEEEERQRGNFPDRFSGHQFPNYSSELNVNALLLGDSALYLCASSLAGVAPANTGELFFGEGSRLTVL.

The rearrangement links TRBV27 to TRBJ2-2; TRBD2 matches at 10 bases. Germline-derived CDR1 and CDR2 are MNHEY and SMNVEV (reference sequence). The V gene end was trimmed by 6 bases and the J gene end by 6 bases; junction bases not matched to a gene: 7. The CDR3 runs to 15 residues. DNA of the CDR3: TGTGCCAGCAGACCAAGCGGGGGGGCCCCCGGGGAGCTGTTTTTT. The encoded protein is CASRPSGGAPGELFF.

The chain carries TRBV6-5 and TRBJ1-2, with D possibly TRBD1 on 6 matching bases. From germline, CDR1 is MNHEY and CDR2 SVGAGI. Trimming removed 6 bases from V and 8 bases from J, with 22 bases in between. The CDR3 consists of 15 residues. The CDR3 nucleotides are TGTGCCAGCAGCCCATCCTATACAGGGAAGCTGGGCTACACCTTC. This gives the protein CASSPSYTGKLGYTF.

CDR3 sequence (DNA): TGCGCCAGCAGCCAACTGACAGGGTCTCGTCAGCCCCAGCATTTT. Its protein product is CASSQLTGSRQPQHF. V and J are TRBV4-1 and TRBJ1-5, with 7 bases lining up with TRBD1. CDR3 length: 15 amino acids. V trimming: 2 bases; J trimming: 6 bases; junction bases outside the gene matches: 7. Germline lookup yields CDR1 MGHRA and CDR2 YSYEKL.

The chain links TRBV5-6 to TRBJ1-2, with D possibly matching TRBD1 (5 bases). This CDR3 region has 14 residues. Germline CDR1 SGHDT, CDR2 YYEEEE. V lost 5 bases, J lost 4 bases, and 15 bases lay in between. In DNA form, the CDR3 reads TGTGCCAGCAGTTCGGGACTCCTACTCTATGGCTACACCTTC. Translated: CASSSGLLLYGYTF.

Only a few counts were recorded for this clone. The V call is TRBV27, the J call TRBJ1-5; D unclear. The V and J ends lost 0 bases and 7 bases respectively, with 10 bases between them. The length of the CDR3 is 14 residues. Germline CDR1 is MNHEY and CDR2 is SMNVEV (reference sequence). The CDR3 DNA is TGTGCCAGCAGTTTATCCTACAGCCCACAGCCCCAGCATTTT. Its protein product is CASSLSYSPQPQHF.

The chain combines TRBV29-1 with TRBJ1-1; a possible D gene is TRBD1 (5 bases). V was trimmed by 4 bases and J by 1 base, leaving 7 bases between them. This CDR3 has 12 amino acids. Germline CDR1 SQVTM, CDR2 ANQGSEA. The CDR3 nucleotides read TGCAGCGTTGGGACAAAGAACACTGAAGCTTTCTTT. This gives the protein CSVGTKNTEAFF. The entire variable domain, with the rest obtained from reference TRBV29-1 and TRBJ1-1, is as follows: SAVISQKPSRDICQRGTSLTIQCQVDSQVTMMFWYRQQPGQSLTLIATANQGSEATYESGFVIDKFPISRPNLTFSTLTVSNMSPEDSSIYLCSVGTKNTEAFFGQGTRLTVV.

The CDR3 reads CASSYQGENYGYTF. The CDR3 DNA reads TGTGCCAGCAGTTATCAGGGCGAGAACTATGGCTACACCTTC. The chain combines TRBV6-5 with TRBJ1-2, with D possibly being TRBD1 (5 bases). Germline CDR1 MNHEY, CDR2 SVGAGI. CDR3 length: 14 amino acids. V was cut by 3 bases and J by 2 bases, with 10 bases left in between.

The rearrangement links TRBV27 to TRBJ2-2; tentatively, D is TRBD2 (5 bases). Looked up from germline, CDR1 is MNHEY and CDR2 is SMNVEV (reference sequence). There are 16 residues in the CDR3. Trimming left V 0 bases short and J 2 bases short, with 10 bases between. The CDR3 DNA is TGTGCCAGCAGTTTATCGGAGACTACTAACACCGGGGAGCTGTTTTTT. The encoded protein is CASSLSETTNTGELFF.

This clone was seen just once. This chain connects TRBV23-1 to TRBJ1-6, with TRBD1 as a possible D gene (5 bases). TRBV23-1 carries the ORF label, with uncertain function. CDR3 length equals 17 residues. The V end lost 7 bases, the J end lost 4 bases, and 20 bases lay between the germline ends. CDR3 in DNA: TGCGCCAGCACCCGAAGGGGCAGGTTGATTTATAATTCACCCCTCCACTTT. Protein sequence: CASTRRGRLIYNSPLHF.

This clone came up once. The chain has TRBV27 and TRBJ1-6, with D possibly being TRBD1 (5 bases). Trimming took off 2 bases at V and 6 bases at J, with 11 bases between the two ends. The CDR3 runs 15 residues. CDR1 MNHEY and CDR2 SMNVEV come from the germline V gene (reference sequence). CDR3 nucleotide sequence: TGTGCCAGCAGTTTAGGGGGTTTTGGTAATTCACCCCTCCACTTT. Translation gives CASSLGGFGNSPLHF.

The V and J genes are TRBV20-1 and TRBJ2-7; tentative D call: TRBD1 (5 bases). The CDR3 runs to 11 residues. The germline V gene has CDR1 DFQATT and CDR2 SNEGSKA (reference sequence). Trimming cost V 4 bases and J 6 bases, with 10 bases left between them. DNA for the CDR3: TGCAGTGCTAAGACAGTGGGCGAGCAGTACTTC. Amino acids: CSAKTVGEQYF.

V usage is TRBV5-4 and J usage is TRBJ1-1; 8 bases agree with TRBD1. This CDR3 spans 15 amino acids. Looked up from germline, CDR1 is SGHNT and CDR2 is YYREEE (reference sequence). V trimming: 0 bases; J trimming: 6 bases; junction bases outside the gene matches: 7. CDR3 loop: CASSLDPDREAEAFF. CDR3 nucleotides: TGTGCCAGCAGCTTGGACCCGGACAGGGAAGCTGAAGCTTTCTTT.

The V and J genes are TRBV10-3 and TRBJ1-1, with a possible D match to TRBD1 (5 bases). Germline CDR1 ENHRY, CDR2 SYGVKD. V lost 4 bases and J 4 bases, leaving 13 bases between the germline ends. This CDR3 is built from 14 residues. The CDR3 DNA sequence: TGTGCCATCAGTGCCGGGGCTCGGGGCACTGAAGCTTTCTTT. Protein product: CAISAGARGTEAFF.

The chain uses TRBV15 and TRBJ2-1; TRBD1 matches 10 bases. V was pared by 2 bases and J by 7 bases, with 8 bases of the junction left unmatched. CDR1 LNHNV and CDR2 YYDKDF come from the germline V gene (reference sequence). CDR3 length equals 16 residues. This chain's CDR3 is CATSRLAGTGANEQFF. Here the CDR3 DNA reads TGTGCCACCAGCAGACTCGCCGGGACAGGGGCAAATGAGCAGTTCTTC.

Only one count was recorded for this clone. The chain carries TRBV19 and TRBJ2-1, with D tentatively TRBD1 (5 bases). Germline CDR1 and CDR2: LNHDA and SQIVND (reference sequence). The CDR3 has 15 amino acids. The V end was cut by 5 bases, the J end by 0 bases, with 11 bases between. CDR3 residues: CASSVRASSYNEQFF. The CDR3 coding sequence is TGTGCCAGTAGTGTCAGGGCAAGCTCCTACAATGAGCAGTTCTTC.

CDR3 nucleotides: TGTGCCAGCTCAACGACAGGGTATATAGCTGAAGCTTTCTTT. The encoded protein is CASSTTGYIAEAFF. The chain joins TRBV18 to TRBJ1-1, with 7 bases identical to TRBD1. The junction had 9 bases not matched to a gene; V was cut back by 5 bases and J by 6 bases. Germline CDR1 and CDR2: KGHSH and LQKENI. CDR3 length equals 14 residues.

The gene calls are TRBV6-4 and TRBJ2-2, with 9 bases matching TRBD2. Per the germline V gene, CDR1 is MRHNA and CDR2 is SNTAGT. Trimming removed 2 bases from V and 7 bases from J; junction bases left unmatched: 8. CDR3 length equals 16 residues. CDR3 sequence: CASSDGGGGAVGELFF. CDR3 DNA: TGTGCCAGCAGTGACGGCGGCGGGGGGGCCGTCGGGGAGCTGTTTTTT.

The chain couples TRBV4-1 to TRBJ1-3; D unclear. The CDR3 spans 15 residues. Trimming took off 1 base at V and 0 bases at J, with 7 bases between the two ends. Germline-derived CDR1 and CDR2 are MGHRA and YSYEKL. The CDR3 nucleotides read TGCGCCAGCAGCCAAGGATCGAGCTCTGGAAACACCATATATTTT. Its translation: CASSQGSSSGNTIYF.

In this sample, this clone turned up a few times. This chain joins TRBV18 and TRBJ1-6, with D unclear. The germline gives CDR1 KGHSH, CDR2 LQKENI. The germline V and J ends were trimmed by 7 bases and 4 bases, with 5 bases remaining between them. CDR3 length: 12 amino acids. The chain's CDR3 is CASWIYNSPLHF. The CDR3 region has the DNA TGTGCCAGCTGGATATATAATTCACCCCTCCACTTT.

This chain links TRBV4-2 with TRBJ2-1; 7 positions agree with TRBD2. Germline-derived CDR1 and CDR2 are LGHNA and YNFKEQ. With 3 bases clipped from V and 3 bases from J, the junction kept 5 bases outside the gene matches. The CDR3 has 15 residues. The chain's CDR3 is CASSQLAGDYNEQFF. DNA for the CDR3: TGTGCCAGCAGCCAGCTCGCGGGGGACTACAATGAGCAGTTCTTC.

This clone was detected only once. The chain employs TRBV5-4 and TRBJ1-3, with TRBD1 matching 7 bases. Trimming cost V 4 bases and J 8 bases; bases outside gene matches: 6. The CDR3 consists of 13 residues. Germline CDR1 and CDR2: SGHNT and YYREEE (reference sequence). In nucleotides, the CDR3 is TGTGCCAGCAGCACAGGGGAGGTAGACACCATATATTTT. It codes for CASSTGEVDTIYF.

The chain has TRBV27 and TRBJ2-1, with D possibly matching TRBD1 (6 bases). Trimming stripped 5 bases from V and 4 bases from J, with 21 bases between. Germline CDR1 reads MNHEY; CDR2 reads SMNVEV (reference sequence). The CDR3 spans 17 residues. This chain's CDR3 is CASSPNPNRALYNEQFF. CDR3 nucleotide sequence: TGTGCCAGCAGTCCGAACCCTAACAGGGCTTTGTACAATGAGCAGTTCTTC.

The V gene is TRBV19, the J gene TRBJ1-2; D might be TRBD1 (5 bases). CDR1 is LNHDA, CDR2 SQIVND, per germline (reference sequence). The CDR3 totals 14 residues. With 5 bases removed from V and 0 bases from J, the gap between germline ends came to 10 bases. The chain's CDR3 is CASSPRVSNYGYTF. CDR3 in DNA: TGTGCCAGTAGTCCCAGGGTTTCTAACTATGGCTACACCTTC.

This chain connects TRBV28 to TRBJ1-1; D is ambiguous. The CDR3 is 14 residues long. The germline V and J ends were trimmed by 6 bases and 6 bases, with 17 bases remaining between them. Germline V lookup: CDR1 MDHEN, CDR2 SYDVKM. CDR3 nucleotide sequence: TGTGCCAGCAGGGAAAGCGGTGGAGGCCCTGAAGCTTTCTTT. Translated, it gives CASRESGGGPEAFF.

V gene TRBV19 combines with J gene TRBJ1-2; 9 nucleotides align to TRBD1. The CDR3 is made up of 14 amino acids. V was clipped by 5 bases and J by 4 bases; unmatched bases: 5. Germline CDR1 and CDR2: LNHDA and SQIVND (reference sequence). In DNA form, the CDR3 reads TGTGCCAGTAGTTGGACAGGGGATTCCTATGGCTACACCTTC. Amino acids: CASSWTGDSYGYTF.

This chain uses TRBV4-1 with TRBJ2-3; 9 nucleotides agree with TRBD2. The germline gives CDR1 MGHRA, CDR2 YSYEKL. J lost 4 bases, V lost 0 bases, and 2 bases had no gene match. The CDR3 is 15 residues long. CDR3 amino acids: CASSQDSGGPDTQYF. The DNA for the CDR3 is TGCGCCAGCAGCCAAGATAGCGGGGGACCAGATACGCAGTATTTT.

This clone appeared once. The chain combines TRBV6-5 with TRBJ2-5; D call uncertain. The CDR3 totals 15 residues. The ends were cut back, 7 bases at V and 5 bases at J, with 20 bases in the middle. CDR1 MNHEY and CDR2 SVGAGI come from the germline V gene. CDR3 sequence (DNA): TGTGCCAGCACCCAATATGCCTTGGGCGACGAGACCCAGTACTTC. Residues: CASTQYALGDETQYF.

DNA of the CDR3: TGTGCCCACAAGGAGGGGGGTTTAGCCAAAAACATTCAGTACTTC. Translation: CAHKEGGLAKNIQYF. This chain uses TRBV25-1 with TRBJ2-4; D is tentatively TRBD1 or TRBD2 (6 bases each). Germline CDR1 MGHDK, CDR2 SYGVNS. The CDR3 runs 15 residues. V lost 11 bases, J lost 0 bases, and 17 bases lay in between.

This clone was recorded only once. One end of the junction fails to match germline, which may point to a read error. J is TRBJ1-2 and V is TRBV7-9; 11 nucleotides match TRBD1. Germline CDR1 reads SEHNR; CDR2 reads FQNEAQ (reference sequence). The CDR3 totals 16 residues. CDR3 sequence (DNA): TGTGCCGGCAGCCTGGGACAGGGGGGAACATTAAATGGCTACACCTTC. Translation gives CAGSLGQGGTLNGYTF.

In DNA form, the CDR3 reads TGTGCCTGGTCCGCCGGGACAGGGGGCACCTATGGCTACACCTTC. Its translation: CAWSAGTGGTYGYTF. V and J are TRBV30 and TRBJ1-2; the match to TRBD1 covers 12 bases. CDR1 and CDR2 from the germline V gene are GTSNPN and SVGIG (reference sequence). CDR3 length equals 15 residues. V lost 5 bases and J lost 4; bases outside the gene matches: 8.

The rearrangement links TRBV4-1 to TRBJ2-7; no reliable D call. Germline CDR1 reads MGHRA; CDR2 reads YSYEKL. The V end was cut by 3 bases, the J end by 2 bases, with 11 bases between. This CDR3 has 14 residues. CDR3 DNA: TGCGCCAGCAGCCAGGCCTGGAACCCCTACGAGCAGTACGTC. Its translation is CASSQAWNPYEQYV.